The 18 T cell receptor beta chains below were found in one sample sequenced in a study of OX40 agonist ivuxolimab in advanced cancers. Method: immunoSEQ multiplex PCR; TCRdb's copy keeps in-frame clones and lacks some. This table holds tens of thousands of clones, about 83% found once. The source material was CD4+ or CD8+ T cells sorted from blood, sampled in a trial of the OX40 agonist ivuxolimab. These receptor sequences come from an adult with an advanced solid tumor such as melanoma, head and neck, liver or kidney cancer.

The J gene is TRBJ1-2, the V gene TRBV6-1; D not resolved. Germline V gene sequence: CDR1 MNHNS, CDR2 SASEGT. The CDR3 runs to 13 residues. V shed 3 bases and J shed 8 bases, with 13 bases lying between them. The CDR3 loop reads CASSEGFIGGYTF. CDR3 nucleotide sequence: TGTGCCAGCAGTGAGGGATTCATAGGGGGCTACACCTTC.

V and J are TRBV27 and TRBJ2-3; the match to TRBD2 covers 12 bases. The V gene's germline CDR1 is MNHEY and CDR2 SMNVEV (reference sequence). The length of the CDR3 is 15 residues. Trimming cost V 2 bases and J 3 bases; bases outside gene matches: 0. For the CDR3, the DNA is TGTGCCAGCAGTTTAACTAGCGGGAGGACAGATACGCAGTATTTT. Protein product: CASSLTSGRTDTQYF.

The chain is built from TRBV29-1 and TRBJ2-2; D gene ambiguous. CDR3 length equals 14 residues. The V gene lost 4 bases and the J gene lost 5 bases, with 14 bases spanning the gap. CDR1 SQVTM and CDR2 ANQGSEA come from the germline V gene. The CDR3 DNA is TGCAGCGTTGCCGAGGACCGTCCAACCGGGGAGCTGTTTTTT. Its translation: CSVAEDRPTGELFF.

The chain uses TRBV10-3 and TRBJ1-4; the D gene is possibly TRBD1 (6 bases). The CDR3 is 15 residues long. Germline assignment: CDR1 ENHRY and CDR2 SYGVKD. V lost 8 bases and J lost 0, with 13 bases in between. CDR3 in DNA: TGTGCCATCGGCAGGGGCCTTTCAACTAATGAAAAACTGTTTTTT. This codes for CAIGRGLSTNEKLFF.

The chain is built from TRBV11-3 and TRBJ2-4; D possibly corresponds to TRBD2 (5 bases). The CDR3 runs 14 residues. V was trimmed by 4 bases and J by 1 base, leaving 8 bases between them. Germline CDR1 is SGHNT and CDR2 is YENEEA. In DNA form, the CDR3 reads TGTGCCAGCAGCTCGGGAAGGGCCAAAAACATTCAGTACTTC. The encoded protein is CASSSGRAKNIQYF.

The gene calls are TRBV5-6 and TRBJ2-7; D gene uncertain. V lost 1 base, J lost 4 bases, and 6 bases lay in between. CDR3 size: 12 residues. The germline V gene encodes CDR1 SGHDT and CDR2 YYEEEE. CDR3 residues: CASSLYAYEQYF. The DNA of the CDR3 is TGTGCCAGCAGCTTGTACGCGTACGAGCAGTACTTC.

The genes are TRBV19 and TRBJ2-3; TRBD2 matches 9 bases. Unmatched junction bases numbered 13, after V lost 6 bases and J lost 6 bases. This CDR3 is 16 amino acids long. The germline V gene has CDR1 LNHDA and CDR2 SQIVND (reference sequence). In DNA form, the CDR3 reads TGTGCCAGTAGGCGGGATAGCGGGGGTGCCGGGGATACGCAGTATTTT. Translation gives CASRRDSGGAGDTQYF.

J is TRBJ2-1 and V is TRBV7-6, with D tentatively TRBD2 (6 bases). The CDR3 extends over 15 amino acids. Trimming removed 1 base at V and 5 bases at J, with 12 bases between. CDR1 and CDR2 from the germline V gene are SGHVS and FNYEAQ. DNA of the CDR3: TGTGCCAGCAGCTTAGGCGGGGCCGCTCACAATGAGCAGTTCTTC. Its translation is CASSLGGAAHNEQFF.

This clone appeared once. In DNA, the CDR3 is TGTGCCAGCAGCGAGCGACAGTCTATTCAGCCCCAGCATTTT. Protein sequence: CASSERQSIQPQHF. The chain links TRBV5-5 to TRBJ1-5; TRBD1 is a possible D gene (5 bases). Trimming took 4 bases from V and 6 from J, leaving 14 bases between them. Germline V gene lookup returns CDR1 SGHKS and CDR2 YYEKEE (reference sequence). This CDR3 comprises 14 residues.

This sequence joins TRBV9 and TRBJ2-3; no definite D call. The CDR3 spans 13 residues. Germline V gives CDR1 SGDLS, CDR2 YYNGEE. V dropped 4 bases and J dropped 4 bases, with 10 bases sitting between them. CDR3 nucleotides: TGTGCCAGCAGCCATTACAGCCCAGATACGCAGTATTTT. Its protein is CASSHYSPDTQYF.

The chain links TRBV10-3 to TRBJ1-2; the D gene is possibly TRBD1 (6 bases). The V gene lost 4 bases and the J gene lost 4 bases, with 7 bases spanning the gap. In germline, CDR1 is ENHRY, CDR2 SYGVKD. This CDR3 is built from 12 residues. CDR3 DNA sequence: TGTGCCATCAGTGCACAGGGCTATGGCTACACCTTC. Translation: CAISAQGYGYTF.

This clone was counted many times. V usage is TRBV14 and J usage is TRBJ1-3; no clear D. The CDR3 sequence is 14 residues long. V was shortened by 0 bases and J by 1 base, with 4 bases between the two germline ends. From germline, CDR1 is SGHDN and CDR2 FVKESK. Here the CDR3 reads CASSQDRSGNTIYF. The CDR3 DNA reads TGTGCCAGCAGCCAAGACAGGTCTGGAAACACCATATATTTT.

The chain couples TRBV11-2 to TRBJ2-5; 7 bases map to TRBD2. CDR1 is SGHAT, CDR2 FQNNGV, per germline. Germline trimming cut 3 bases from V and 1 base from J; bases unmatched to any gene: 5. The CDR3 length is 15 residues. CDR3 sequence (DNA): TGTGCCAGCAGCTTTATCCGGGGGGTCCAAGAGACCCAGTACTTC. This translates into CASSFIRGVQETQYF.

The chain carries TRBV5-4 and TRBJ1-1, with TRBD1 matching 9 bases. This CDR3 comprises 15 residues. The trim removed 2 bases at V and 7 bases at J, leaving 9 bases unmatched. CDR1 SGHNT and CDR2 YYREEE come from the germline V gene (reference sequence). The CDR3 here is CASSFRWAGQGEAFF. In DNA form, the CDR3 reads TGTGCCAGCAGCTTTCGTTGGGCGGGACAGGGTGAAGCTTTCTTT.

This sequence joins TRBV6-6 and TRBJ1-4, with 8 bases matching TRBD1. CDR1 and CDR2 (germline): MNHNY, SVGAGI (reference sequence). This CDR3 region has 13 residues. V dropped 10 bases and J dropped 12; count of bases not matched to a gene: 13. As DNA, the CDR3 is TGTGCCATCTCTCCCGGGACAGGTTTAGAACTGTTTTTT. Its protein is CAISPGTGLELFF.

The chain links TRBV11-2 to TRBJ1-3, with D perhaps matching TRBD1 (5 bases). Trimming took 5 bases from V and 4 from J, leaving 15 bases between them. Looked up from germline, CDR1 is SGHAT and CDR2 is FQNNGV. The length of the CDR3 is 15 residues. The CDR3 region is CASSQRGAGGNTIYF. The DNA for the CDR3 is TGTGCCAGCAGCCAAAGGGGAGCGGGAGGAAACACCATATATTTT.

The J gene is TRBJ2-7, the V gene TRBV7-2; 8 bases fit TRBD2. V shed 3 bases and J 4 bases; nucleotides not matched to a gene: 8. CDR3 length: 15 residues. Per the germline V gene, CDR1 is SGHTA and CDR2 is FQGNSA. Here the CDR3 reads CASSLVIAGKYEQYF. The CDR3 bases are TGTGCCAGCAGCTTGGTCATAGCGGGGAAGTACGAGCAGTACTTC.

This chain uses TRBV5-1 with TRBJ2-5; D is ambiguous. Per germline, CDR1 SGHRS and CDR2 YFSETQ. Trimming stripped 7 bases from V and 5 bases from J, with 15 bases between. This CDR3 contains 13 residues. CDR3 sequence: CASADNVAETQYF. In DNA form, the CDR3 reads TGCGCCAGCGCCGATAACGTCGCGGAGACCCAGTACTTC.